The text below deals with one T cell receptor beta chain. Its antigen is undetermined. The data were taken from a study of T-cell memory formation after mild COVID-19. Whole-study results and caveats: Mostly located in CM and EM were contracting CD4+ clones, with contracting CD8+ clones located in EMRA.

Trimming removed 6 bases from V and 3 bases from J, with 12 bases in between. This CDR3 has 14 residues. The germline CDR1 and CDR2 sequences are MNHEY and SVGAGI. MiXCR was run by TCRdb on the 5' RACE reads, yielding one entry per CDR3 protein. Found here are about 560,000 distinct CDR3 sequences, 18% of them singletons; the top ten hold around 12%. Sequenced sample: PBMCs or a T cell subset sorted from them (not recorded which). The receptor was isolated from an adult woman who had mild COVID-19 (a few samples of this study predate the infection). Cell type and time point are not known. The chain has TRBV6-5 and TRBJ1-5; tentatively, D is TRBD1 (5 bases). CDR3 residues: CASSPGRHNQPQHF. In DNA form, the CDR3 reads TGTGCCAGCAGCCCGGGACGGCACAATCAGCCCCAGCATTTT.